Listed below are T cell receptor beta chains from one sample, sequenced in a study of cytomegalovirus exposure and HLA in healthy donors. The method was immunoSEQ multiplex PCR; TCRdb's version includes in-frame clones alone and lacks a portion of them. The repertoire consists of some 190,000 clones, with around 81% occurring once and the leading ten covering about 1.8%. Sequenced input: PBMCs. These receptors all come from a man between 18 and 35 years old in good health and CMV-seronegative. Both conserved end residues are part of each CDR3. The D gene is left open where the match is weak. Expanded clones get a size class; other rows say once, few or many, or leave the size out.

d_gene: -; abundance: -; j_gene: TRBJ1-1; v_gene: TRBV11-2; CDR3nt: TGTGCCAGCAGCTTGACAGGGAACACTGAAGCTTTCTTT; CDR3aa: CASSLTGNTEAFF
d_gene: -; abundance: few; j_gene: TRBJ2-6; v_gene: TRBV5-1; CDR3nt: TGCGCCAGCAGCTTCAGTGGGCGAATCTACTCTGGGGCCAACGTCCTGACTTTC; CDR3aa: CASSFSGRIYSGANVLTF
d_gene: -; abundance: -; j_gene: TRBJ1-1; v_gene: TRBV19; CDR3nt: TGTGCCAGTAGTATATACCGGGGGATAACTGAAGCTTTCTTT; CDR3aa: CASSIYRGITEAFF
d_gene: -; abundance: -; j_gene: TRBJ1-5; v_gene: TRBV19; CDR3nt: TGTGCCAGTAGTAAAGATGACAGCACTTATAGCAATCAGCCCCAGCATTTT; CDR3aa: CASSKDDSTYSNQPQHF
d_gene: -; abundance: few; j_gene: TRBJ2-5; v_gene: TRBV29-1; CDR3nt: TGCAGCACGACTAGTGGGCAAGAGACCCAGTACTTC; CDR3aa: CSTTSGQETQYF
d_gene: -; abundance: -; j_gene: TRBJ2-2; v_gene: TRBV7-2; CDR3nt: TGTGCCAGCAGCTTGTCGTGGGAGCTGTTTTTT; CDR3aa: CASSLSWELFF
d_gene: TRBD1; abundance: once; j_gene: TRBJ2-7; v_gene: TRBV19; CDR3nt: TGTGCCAGACACCGGGACAGTGTCTACGAGCAGTACTTC; CDR3aa: CARHRDSVYEQYF
d_gene: -; abundance: -; j_gene: TRBJ1-5; v_gene: TRBV28; CDR3nt: TGTGCCAGCAGTTTATCGGTGGGCAGGTATCAGCCCCAGCATTTT; CDR3aa: CASSLSVGRYQPQHF
d_gene: TRBD1; abundance: -; j_gene: TRBJ2-5; v_gene: TRBV15; CDR3nt: TGTGCCACCAGCAGAGGTCAGGGGGCTGGAGAGACCCAGTACTTC; CDR3aa: CATSRGQGAGETQYF
d_gene: -; abundance: -; j_gene: TRBJ1-1; v_gene: TRBV5-1; CDR3nt: TGCGCCAGCAGCTTGGGAGAGATAGTTGACACTGAAGCTTTCTTT; CDR3aa: CASSLGEIVDTEAFF
d_gene: TRBD2; abundance: -; j_gene: TRBJ2-7; v_gene: TRBV27; CDR3nt: TGTGCCAGCAGTTTAACGGGAGGACCGTACGAGCAGTACTTC; CDR3aa: CASSLTGGPYEQYF
d_gene: TRBD2; abundance: -; j_gene: TRBJ2-2; v_gene: TRBV2; CDR3nt: TGTGCCAGCAGTTGGACTAGAAGGACCGGGGAGCTGTTTTTT; CDR3aa: CASSWTRRTGELFF
d_gene: TRBD2; abundance: -; j_gene: TRBJ2-5; v_gene: TRBV5-4; CDR3nt: TGTGCCAGCAGCCTAGCGGGCCTGCAAGAGACCCAGTACTTC; CDR3aa: CASSLAGLQETQYF
d_gene: -; abundance: -; j_gene: TRBJ2-3; v_gene: TRBV9; CDR3nt: TGTGCCAGCAGCGCCCCGGACTTCTATGGTGGGGATACGCAGTATTTT; CDR3aa: CASSAPDFYGGDTQYF
d_gene: TRBD1; abundance: once; j_gene: TRBJ2-7; v_gene: TRBV27; CDR3nt: TGTGCCAGCAGTCGTGGGACAGGGGTTAGCGAGCAGTACTTC; CDR3aa: CASSRGTGVSEQYF
d_gene: TRBD2; abundance: -; j_gene: TRBJ2-3; v_gene: TRBV11-2; CDR3nt: TGTGCCAGCAGCTCGGGGACTAGCGGGGGGAAAACAGATACGCAGTATTTT; CDR3aa: CASSSGTSGGKTDTQYF
d_gene: -; abundance: once; j_gene: TRBJ2-7; v_gene: TRBV2; CDR3nt: TGTGCCAGCAGATTAAATCCGGGCTCCTACGAGCAGTACTTC; CDR3aa: CASRLNPGSYEQYF
d_gene: -; abundance: -; j_gene: TRBJ1-2; v_gene: TRBV5-6; CDR3nt: TGTGCCAGCAGCTTCTCAGGCAACAACTATGGCTACACCTTC; CDR3aa: CASSFSGNNYGYTF
d_gene: TRBD2; abundance: -; j_gene: TRBJ2-2; v_gene: TRBV19; CDR3nt: TGTGCCAGTAGTAAGACTAGCGGGACCCCCGGGGAGCTGTTTTTT; CDR3aa: CASSKTSGTPGELFF
d_gene: -; abundance: -; j_gene: TRBJ1-3; v_gene: TRBV5-1; CDR3nt: TGCGCCAGCAGTGAAAGGAGTTCTGGAAACACCATATATTTT; CDR3aa: CASSERSSGNTIYF
d_gene: TRBD2; abundance: few; j_gene: TRBJ2-1; v_gene: TRBV4-1; CDR3nt: TGCGCCAGCAGCCAATTGGGACTAGCGGGGGGGCCTGGTGAGCAGTTCTTC; CDR3aa: CASSQLGLAGGPGEQFF
d_gene: -; abundance: -; j_gene: TRBJ1-1; v_gene: TRBV5-8; CDR3nt: TGTGCCAGCAGACGACAGGTAGGACCGAGAGCTTTCTTT; CDR3aa: CASRRQVGPRAFF
d_gene: TRBD1; abundance: -; j_gene: TRBJ1-5; v_gene: TRBV4-3; CDR3nt: TGCGCCAGCAGCACTGACAGGGGCAATCAGCCCCAGCATTTT; CDR3aa: CASSTDRGNQPQHF
d_gene: -; abundance: -; j_gene: TRBJ2-2; v_gene: TRBV5-4; CDR3nt: TGTGCCAGCAGCTTTTGGGGGACACTAGAAGGTTCGAACACCGGGGAGCTGTTTTTT; CDR3aa: CASSFWGTLEGSNTGELFF
d_gene: -; abundance: -; j_gene: TRBJ1-2; v_gene: TRBV6-5; CDR3nt: TGTGCCAGCAGTCTGGACAGATTTAACTATGGCTACACCTTC; CDR3aa: CASSLDRFNYGYTF
d_gene: TRBD1; abundance: -; j_gene: TRBJ2-2; v_gene: TRBV11-3; CDR3nt: TGTGCCAGCAGCACCAGACAGGGGTTCGCCGGGGAGCTGTTTTTT; CDR3aa: CASSTRQGFAGELFF
d_gene: -; abundance: -; j_gene: TRBJ1-2; v_gene: TRBV11-2; CDR3nt: TGTGCCAGCAGCTTATTCCAGGCTGGCTATGGCTACACCTTC; CDR3aa: CASSLFQAGYGYTF
d_gene: -; abundance: -; j_gene: TRBJ1-5; v_gene: TRBV27; CDR3nt: TGTGCCAGCAGTTCCCCAGGGGACAATCAGCCCCAGCATTTT; CDR3aa: CASSSPGDNQPQHF
d_gene: TRBD1; abundance: -; j_gene: TRBJ1-2; v_gene: TRBV28; CDR3nt: TGTGCCAGCAGTTCCCCCCCAGGGGGGTTAAGCTACACCTTC; CDR3aa: CASSSPPGGLSYTF
d_gene: -; abundance: -; j_gene: TRBJ1-2; v_gene: TRBV15; CDR3nt: TGTGCCACCAGCAGAGCCCAGGGAAGACATGGCTACACCTTC; CDR3aa: CATSRAQGRHGYTF
d_gene: TRBD2; abundance: -; j_gene: TRBJ2-1; v_gene: TRBV27; CDR3nt: TGTGCCAGCAGTTTGGGGACTAGGCGGTATGAGCAGTTCTTC; CDR3aa: CASSLGTRRYEQFF
d_gene: -; abundance: -; j_gene: TRBJ2-2; v_gene: TRBV19; CDR3nt: TGTGCCAGTAGTCCCCTTCTGATCCGGGTCGGGGAGCTGTTTTTT; CDR3aa: CASSPLLIRVGELFF
d_gene: TRBD2; abundance: -; j_gene: TRBJ2-2; v_gene: TRBV4-1; CDR3nt: TGCGCCAGCAGCCCCCTGACTAGCGGGAGGAACACCGGGGAGCTGTTTTTT; CDR3aa: CASSPLTSGRNTGELFF
d_gene: -; abundance: -; j_gene: TRBJ2-1; v_gene: TRBV30; CDR3nt: TGTGCCTGGAGCACCTTAGCGGTCTCACTATACAATGAGCAGTTCTTC; CDR3aa: CAWSTLAVSLYNEQFF
d_gene: TRBD1; abundance: -; j_gene: TRBJ1-2; v_gene: TRBV10-3; CDR3nt: TGTGCCATCAGTGCCCGGACAGGGATCAACTATGGCTACACCTTC; CDR3aa: CAISARTGINYGYTF
d_gene: TRBD1; abundance: -; j_gene: TRBJ1-3; v_gene: TRBV19; CDR3nt: TGTGCCAGTACCAGCCCCCGGGACAGGCTTTCTGGAAACACCATATATTTT; CDR3aa: CASTSPRDRLSGNTIYF
d_gene: TRBD1; abundance: -; j_gene: TRBJ1-2; v_gene: TRBV2; CDR3nt: TGTGCCAGCAGTGGACAGGGCAGTCACTATGGCTACACCTTC; CDR3aa: CASSGQGSHYGYTF
d_gene: -; abundance: -; j_gene: TRBJ2-3; v_gene: TRBV9; CDR3nt: TGTGCCAGCACCACTGACAGTCAAACAGATACGCAGTATTTT; CDR3aa: CASTTDSQTDTQYF
d_gene: TRBD2; abundance: -; j_gene: TRBJ2-7; v_gene: TRBV25-1; CDR3nt: TGTGCCACCTCCTCTAGCGGGAGTATCGACGAGCAGTACTTC; CDR3aa: CATSSSGSIDEQYF
d_gene: -; abundance: -; j_gene: TRBJ1-1; v_gene: TRBV9; CDR3nt: TGTGCCAGCAGCGTGGGACACCAGAACACTGAAGCTTTCTTT; CDR3aa: CASSVGHQNTEAFF
d_gene: -; abundance: -; j_gene: TRBJ1-1; v_gene: TRBV9; CDR3nt: TGTGCCAGCAGCGCCCAGGGGTGGAACACTGAAGCTTTCTTT; CDR3aa: CASSAQGWNTEAFF
d_gene: TRBD1; abundance: -; j_gene: TRBJ1-2; v_gene: TRBV5-4; CDR3nt: TGTGCCAGCAGTTCGGAGATCGGAGACAGGGGGCGCAGCTATGGCTACACCTTC; CDR3aa: CASSSEIGDRGRSYGYTF
d_gene: TRBD1; abundance: -; j_gene: TRBJ1-1; v_gene: TRBV28; CDR3nt: TGTGCCAGCAGTTTACTCGCAGGGGGGAACACTGAAGCTTTCTTT; CDR3aa: CASSLLAGGNTEAFF
d_gene: TRBD1; abundance: once; j_gene: TRBJ1-4; v_gene: TRBV2; CDR3nt: TGTGCCAGTTTGACAGGGTGGAATGAAAAACTGTTTTTT; CDR3aa: CASLTGWNEKLFF
d_gene: -; abundance: -; j_gene: TRBJ1-1; v_gene: TRBV7-2; CDR3nt: TGTGCCGCGGCGCCGAACACTGAAGCTTTCTTT; CDR3aa: CAAAPNTEAFF
d_gene: TRBD1; abundance: -; j_gene: TRBJ2-2; v_gene: TRBV27; CDR3nt: TGTGCCAGCAGTTTGGGACAGTCTTCCACCGGGGAGCTGTTTTTT; CDR3aa: CASSLGQSSTGELFF
d_gene: -; abundance: -; j_gene: TRBJ2-5; v_gene: TRBV2; CDR3nt: TGTGCCAGCTTAGATGAGGGAGGGACCCAGTACTTC; CDR3aa: CASLDEGGTQYF
d_gene: TRBD1; abundance: -; j_gene: TRBJ2-7; v_gene: TRBV7-2; CDR3nt: TGTGCCAGCAGCTCCGCCGGGACAGGGCCCTACGAGCAGTACTTC; CDR3aa: CASSSAGTGPYEQYF
d_gene: TRBD1; abundance: -; j_gene: TRBJ2-3; v_gene: TRBV13; CDR3nt: TGTGCCAGCAGCTTGGGGACAGGGTTTTGGAGCACAGATACGCAGTATTTT; CDR3aa: CASSLGTGFWSTDTQYF
d_gene: TRBD1; abundance: -; j_gene: TRBJ1-5; v_gene: TRBV18; CDR3nt: TGTGCCAGCTCACTAGAGGGGACAGGAGGCCAGCCCCAGCATTTT; CDR3aa: CASSLEGTGGQPQHF
d_gene: -; abundance: -; j_gene: TRBJ1-1; v_gene: TRBV4-3; CDR3nt: TGCGCCAGCAGCCAGTTCCGCGGGAACACTGAAGCTTTCTTT; CDR3aa: CASSQFRGNTEAFF
d_gene: -; abundance: -; j_gene: TRBJ1-1; v_gene: TRBV2; CDR3nt: TGTGCCAGCAGTGAGCTATGGGGCGCGACTGAAGCTTTCTTT; CDR3aa: CASSELWGATEAFF
d_gene: -; abundance: -; j_gene: TRBJ2-3; v_gene: TRBV10-3; CDR3nt: TGTGCCATCTCTGATCCCCAACAGGCAGATACGCAGTATTTT; CDR3aa: CAISDPQQADTQYF
d_gene: TRBD2; abundance: -; j_gene: TRBJ2-3; v_gene: TRBV5-1; CDR3nt: TGCGCCAGCAGCTTGAATAGCGGGAGGGCCGTAGATACGCAGTATTTT; CDR3aa: CASSLNSGRAVDTQYF